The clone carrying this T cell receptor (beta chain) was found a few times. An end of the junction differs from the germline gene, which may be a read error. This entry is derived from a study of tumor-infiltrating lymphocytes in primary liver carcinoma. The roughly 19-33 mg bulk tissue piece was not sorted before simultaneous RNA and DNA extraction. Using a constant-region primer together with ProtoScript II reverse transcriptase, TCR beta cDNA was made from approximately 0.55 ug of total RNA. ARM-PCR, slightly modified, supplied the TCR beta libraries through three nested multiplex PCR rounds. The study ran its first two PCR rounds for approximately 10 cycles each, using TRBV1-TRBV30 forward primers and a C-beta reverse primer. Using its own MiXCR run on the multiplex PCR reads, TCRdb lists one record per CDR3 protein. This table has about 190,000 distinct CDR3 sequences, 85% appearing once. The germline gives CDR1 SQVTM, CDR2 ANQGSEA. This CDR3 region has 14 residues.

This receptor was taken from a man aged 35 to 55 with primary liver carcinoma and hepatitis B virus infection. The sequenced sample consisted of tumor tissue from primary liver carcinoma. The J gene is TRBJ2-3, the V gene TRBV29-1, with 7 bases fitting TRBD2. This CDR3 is CSAWAGAGTNTQYF. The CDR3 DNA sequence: TGCAGCGCCTGGGCGGGAGCCGGCACAAATACGCAGTATTTT.